The T cell receptor (beta chain) under discussion was sequenced for a study of T cell repertoires in cytomegalovirus infection. The overall study: Shared public TCR beta signatures pointed to both CMV infection and a matching HLA type. The study, taken as a whole, reports: Totalled public TCR beta family frequency picked out people who carried CMV plus the relevant HLA.

MiXCR was run by TCRdb on the reads, yielding one entry per CDR3 protein. This table holds approximately 730,000 distinct CDR3 sequences, roughly 33% found once. This clonotype was seen more than once but under ten times. Its antigen is as yet unknown. V lost 5 bases and J lost 2, with 11 bases in between. The CDR3 length is 14 residues. From germline, CDR1 is SGHTA and CDR2 FQGNSA. Specimen: cultured PBMCs, collected from culture after CMV antigen stimulation. This sequence originates from a human donor in good health (CMV status not recorded). Some clones in this sample may be carry-over from other donors' samples. V usage is TRBV7-2 and J usage is TRBJ2-3; D not certain. The CDR3 DNA sequence: TGTGCCAGCAGCCCTTTAGCCTACACAGATACGCAGTATTTT. Translated: CASSPLAYTDTQYF. Together with reference TRBV7-2 and TRBJ2-3, the CDR3 gives the full variable domain: GAGVSQSPSNKVTEKGKDVELRCDPISGHTALYWYRQSLGQGLEFLIYFQGNSAPDKSGLPSDRFSAERTGGSVSTLTIQRTQQEDSAVYLCASSPLAYTDTQYFGPGTRLTVL.